The text below deals with one TCR beta chain. What it binds is unknown. Treatment given: about 20 received Ad26.COV2.S at low or high dose, single or two shots; roughly five received placebo; per-sample allocation not given. The investigators took samples on day 63 after the first vaccine or placebo injection. The individual, an adult aged 18-55 years, was a donor in Boston. This specimen comes from a study of Ad26.COV2.S vaccination and SARS-CoV-2 variants. Study-level information: Once or twice, 56 days apart, Ad26.COV2.S was delivered intramuscularly. Broader study findings: Overall T cell responses may have been underestimated by the analyses of TCR breadth and depth. Breadth of non-spike TCRs did not differ between vaccinees and placebo recipients.

Trimming at V came to 11 bases and at J to 0 bases, leaving 7 bases not matched to a gene. Germline CDR1 SNHLY, CDR2 FYNNEI. The CDR3 spans 15 residues. Profiling relied on immunoSEQ multiplex PCR, and the TCRdb table lists in-frame clones only, not all of them. The sample gives 350,000 to 450,000 clones, roughly 90% of which show up once; more than 1.5% is in the top ten. The sequence came from a person between 18 and 65 years old who received the Ad26.COV2.S COVID-19 vaccine or a placebo. The specimen was peripheral blood, collected in a trial of Ad26.COV2.S vaccine versus placebo. The chain has TRBV2 and TRBJ2-3, with TRBD2 matching 11 bases. The CDR3 DNA sequence: TGTGCCGGAGGGACTAGCGGTTCTAGCACAGATACGCAGTATTTT. It yields the protein CAGGTSGSSTDTQYF.